The T cell receptor (beta chain) under discussion was sequenced for a study of blood T cell repertoires in COVID-19. Study in general: The origin of the acute and convalescent COVID-19 samples was the United States, Italy and Spain.

Germline-derived CDR1 and CDR2 are SGHTA and FQGTGA. This CDR3 contains 18 residues. The junction had 11 bases not matched to a gene; V was cut back by 1 base and J by 2 bases. TCRdb's copy holds only in-frame clones and misses some; the assay was immunoSEQ multiplex PCR. The table includes under 400,000 clones, roughly 89% detected once. The sequencing input was peripheral blood. This sequence was found in a young man with active or convalescent COVID-19. The J gene is TRBJ2-1, the V gene TRBV7-3; TRBD1 agrees at 7 bases. In DNA form, the CDR3 reads TGTGCCAGCAGCTTAAGACCCCAGATAGGGGGCGCCTACAATGAGCAGTTCTTC. It encodes CASSLRPQIGGAYNEQFF.